These 9 T cell receptor beta chains were all obtained from the same sample, sequenced in a study of graft-versus-host responses after intestinal transplantation. The antigens for these receptors are not known. Some clones are missing from TCRdb's copy, which holds only in-frame ones; the method was immunoSEQ multiplex PCR. The table lists about 70,000 clones, about 94% of them singletons, with over 0.4% in the top ten. The input for sequencing was unstimulated CD8+ T cells sorted from spleen or lymph node cells, taken before intestinal transplant. The receptors originated from a human donor who received an intestinal transplant.

The CDR3 reads CASSLTGAQPQHF. The CDR3 DNA sequence: TGCGCCAGCAGCTTAACAGGAGCTCAGCCCCAGCATTTT. The J gene is TRBJ1-5, the V gene TRBV5-1; tentative D call: TRBD1 (5 bases). V lost 2 bases and J lost 6, with 9 bases in between. The CDR3 runs 13 residues. The germline V gene has CDR1 SGHRS and CDR2 YFSETQ.

The chain links TRBV30 to TRBJ2-1; D is perhaps TRBD1 (5 bases). The CDR3 loop spans 12 amino acids. Germline CDR1 and CDR2: GTSNPN and SVGIG (reference sequence). With 3 bases removed from V and 3 bases from J, the gap between germline ends came to 6 bases. The CDR3 nucleotides are TGTGCCTGGAGGGACAACTACAATGAGCAGTTCTTC. It specifies CAWRDNYNEQFF.

The rearrangement joins TRBV18 to TRBJ2-4, with 8 bases that match TRBD1. From germline, CDR1 is KGHSH and CDR2 LQKENI. The length of the CDR3 is 16 residues. V trimming: 4 bases; J trimming: 0 bases; junction bases outside the gene matches: 5. The CDR3 is CASSHGQGPAKNIQYF. The CDR3 region has the DNA TGTGCCAGCTCACATGGACAGGGCCCAGCCAAAAACATTCAGTACTTC. The full variable domain, in which reference TRBV18 and TRBJ2-4 provide the parts outside the CDR3, is NAGVMQNPRHLVRRRGQEARLRCSPMKGHSHVYWYRQLPEEGLKFMVYLQKENIIDESGMPKERFSAEFPKEGPSILRIQQVVRGDSAAYFCASSHGQGPAKNIQYFGAGTRLSVL.

The chain couples TRBV9 to TRBJ1-5; D perhaps matches TRBD1 (6 bases). V lost 4 bases and J lost 4, with 9 bases in between. The CDR3 has 13 amino acids. Germline V gene data show CDR1 as SGDLS and CDR2 as YYNGEE. The CDR3 DNA is TGTGCCAGCAGCCCCGGACAGAATCAGCCCCAGCATTTT. It encodes CASSPGQNQPQHF. Looking up the rest from reference TRBV9 and TRBJ1-5 gives the full variable domain: DSGVTQTPKHLITATGQRVTLRCSPRSGDLSVYWYQQSLDQGLQFLIQYYNGEERAKGNILERFSAQQFPDLHSELNLSSLELGDSALYFCASSPGQNQPQHFGDGTRLSIL.

V is TRBV18 and J is TRBJ2-3; D might be TRBD2 (5 bases). Germline CDR1 KGHSH, CDR2 LQKENI. V was pared by 2 bases and J by 1 base, with 7 bases between. This CDR3 has 14 amino acids. CDR3 sequence reads: CASSPTGGTDTQYF. The DNA for the CDR3 is TGTGCCAGCTCACCAACCGGGGGCACAGATACGCAGTATTTT.

This clone was observed a single time. The rearrangement links TRBV19 to TRBJ2-7, with D tentatively TRBD1 (5 bases). V lost 3 bases and J lost 4, with 7 bases in between. CDR3 size: 12 residues. CDR1 LNHDA and CDR2 SQIVND come from the germline V gene (reference sequence). The CDR3: CASSIQGYEQYF. CDR3 in DNA: TGTGCCAGTAGTATCCAGGGTTACGAGCAGTACTTC.

The chain links TRBV27 to TRBJ1-5, with a possible D match to TRBD1 (5 bases). CDR3 size: 17 residues. Trimming removed 3 bases from V and 2 bases from J, with 17 bases in between. CDR1 is MNHEY, CDR2 SMNVEV, per germline (reference sequence). The CDR3: CASSLIAGGNGNQPQHF. The CDR3 nucleotides read TGTGCCAGCAGTTTGATCGCGGGGGGAAATGGCAATCAGCCCCAGCATTTT.

The chain carries TRBV2 and TRBJ2-7; D might be TRBD1 or TRBD2, each matching 5 bases. V was pared by 7 bases and J by 4 bases, with 11 bases between. Germline V CDR1 and CDR2: SNHLY, FYNNEI. There are 12 residues in the CDR3. This CDR3 is CASIGTAYEQYF. CDR3 in DNA: TGTGCCAGCATCGGGACGGCTTACGAGCAGTACTTC.

The J gene is TRBJ2-7, the V gene TRBV7-2; 10 nucleotides agree with TRBD1. There are 15 residues in the CDR3. Unmatched junction bases numbered 6, after V lost 3 bases and J lost 4 bases. Germline V gene data show CDR1 as SGHTA and CDR2 as FQGNSA. The CDR3 DNA sequence: TGTGCCAGCAGCTTCCCGGGACAGGGGAGGTACGAGCAGTACTTC. Its protein product is CASSFPGQGRYEQYF. The full variable domain, completed using reference TRBV7-2 and TRBJ2-7, is GAGVSQSPSNKVTEKGKDVELRCDPISGHTALYWYRQSLGQGLEFLIYFQGNSAPDKSGLPSDRFSAERTGGSVSTLTIQRTQQEDSAVYLCASSFPGQGRYEQYFGPGTRLTVT.